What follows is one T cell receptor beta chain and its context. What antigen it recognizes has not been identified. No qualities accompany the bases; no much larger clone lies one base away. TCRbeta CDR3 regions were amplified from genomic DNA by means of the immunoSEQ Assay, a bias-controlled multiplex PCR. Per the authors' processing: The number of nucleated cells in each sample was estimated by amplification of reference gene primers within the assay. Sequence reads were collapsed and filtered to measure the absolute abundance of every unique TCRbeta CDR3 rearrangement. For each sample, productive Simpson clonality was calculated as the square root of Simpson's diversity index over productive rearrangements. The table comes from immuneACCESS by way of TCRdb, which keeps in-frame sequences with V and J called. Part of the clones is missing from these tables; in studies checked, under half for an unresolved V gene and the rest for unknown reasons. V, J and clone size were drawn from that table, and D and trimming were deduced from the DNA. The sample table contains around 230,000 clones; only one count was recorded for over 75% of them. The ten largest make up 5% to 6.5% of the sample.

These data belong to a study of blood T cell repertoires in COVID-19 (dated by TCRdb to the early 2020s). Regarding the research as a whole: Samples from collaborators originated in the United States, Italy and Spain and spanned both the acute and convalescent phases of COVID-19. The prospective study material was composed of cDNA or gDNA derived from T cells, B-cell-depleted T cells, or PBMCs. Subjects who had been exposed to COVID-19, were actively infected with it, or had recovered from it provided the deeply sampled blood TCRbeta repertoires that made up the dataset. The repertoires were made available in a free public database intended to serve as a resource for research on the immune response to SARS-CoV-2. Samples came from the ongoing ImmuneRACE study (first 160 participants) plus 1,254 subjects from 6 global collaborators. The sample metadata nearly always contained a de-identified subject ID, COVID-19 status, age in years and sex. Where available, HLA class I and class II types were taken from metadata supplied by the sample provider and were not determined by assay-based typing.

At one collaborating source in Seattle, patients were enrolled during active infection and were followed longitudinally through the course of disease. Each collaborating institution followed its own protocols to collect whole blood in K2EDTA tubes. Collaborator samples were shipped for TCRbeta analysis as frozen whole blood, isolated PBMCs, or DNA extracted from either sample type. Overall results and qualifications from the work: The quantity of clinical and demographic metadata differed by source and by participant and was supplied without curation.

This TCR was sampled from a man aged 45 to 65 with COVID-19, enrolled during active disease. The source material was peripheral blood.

Here is the DNA: TGTGCCAGCAGCGTAGCCCCCTTTGTTCCCTACGAGCAGTACTTC. It translates as CASSVAPFVPYEQYF. This sequence uses TRBV9 and TRBJ2-7; a confident D gene designation cannot be given. The V end loses 0 bases and the J end loses 2 bases, and a stretch of 12 bases separates them. Looking up the germline V gene yields CDR1 SGDLS and CDR2 YYNGEE. Measured from the cysteine to the phenylalanine, the CDR3 is 15 residues long. Only the CDR3 DNA stays, 45 bases, in frame from base 1. The reference TRBV9 and TRBJ2-7 proteins fill in what lies around the CDR3, so the full variable domain reads DSGVTQTPKHLITATGQRVTLRCSPRSGDLSVYWYQQSLDQGLQFLIQYYNGEERAKGNILERFSAQQFPDLHSELNLSSLELGDSALYFCASSVAPFVPYEQYFGPGTRLTVT.